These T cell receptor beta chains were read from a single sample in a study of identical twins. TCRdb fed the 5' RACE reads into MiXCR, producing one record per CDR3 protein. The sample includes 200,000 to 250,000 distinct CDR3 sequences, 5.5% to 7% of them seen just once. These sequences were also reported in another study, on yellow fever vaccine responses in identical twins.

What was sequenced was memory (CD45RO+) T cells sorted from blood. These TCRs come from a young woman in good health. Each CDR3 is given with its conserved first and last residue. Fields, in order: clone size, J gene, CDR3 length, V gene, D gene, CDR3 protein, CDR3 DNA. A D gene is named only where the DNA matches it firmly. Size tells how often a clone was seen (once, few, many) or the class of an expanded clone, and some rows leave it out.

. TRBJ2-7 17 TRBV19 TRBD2 CASSLSPLLARTYEQYF TGTGCCAGTAGCCTAAGCCCTTTACTAGCGCGAACCTACGAGCAGTACTTC
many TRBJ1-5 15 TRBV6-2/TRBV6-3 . CASSDSGTKNQPQHF TGTGCCAGCAGTGACTCCGGGACTAAAAATCAGCCCCAGCATTTT
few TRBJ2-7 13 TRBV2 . CASIGKHSYEQYF TGTGCCAGCATCGGAAAACACTCCTACGAGCAGTACTTC
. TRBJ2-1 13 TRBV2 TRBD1 CARQGTGLGEQFF TGTGCCAGACAGGGGACGGGTCTGGGCGAGCAGTTCTTC
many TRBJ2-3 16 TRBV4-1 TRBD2 CASSQGKVGGADTQYF TGCGCCAGCAGCCAAGGGAAAGTCGGGGGGGCAGATACGCAGTATTTT
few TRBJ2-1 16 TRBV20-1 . CSARRGGGPTYNEQFF TGCAGTGCGCGGCGTGGAGGGGGGCCGACCTACAATGAGCAGTTCTTC
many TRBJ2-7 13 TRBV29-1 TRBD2 CSVAITSGYEQYF TGCAGCGTTGCCATTACTAGCGGCTACGAGCAGTACTTC
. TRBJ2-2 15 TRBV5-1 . CASSSEGLNTGELFF TGCGCCAGCAGCTCAGAGGGGCTTAACACCGGGGAGCTGTTTTTT
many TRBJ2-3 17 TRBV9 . CASSVGPGTSGTDTQYF TGTGCCAGCAGCGTAGGACCAGGGACGTCTGGCACAGATACGCAGTATTTT
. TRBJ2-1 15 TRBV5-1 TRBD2 CASRHSGSGDNEQFF TGCGCCAGCAGGCATAGCGGGAGTGGTGACAATGAGCAGTTCTTC
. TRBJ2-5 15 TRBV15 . CATSRVPTGGETQYF TGTGCCACCAGCAGAGTACCGACAGGTGGGGAGACCCAGTACTTC
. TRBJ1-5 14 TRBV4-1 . CASSQGPPGQPQHF TGCGCCAGCAGCCAGGGACCCCCGGGTCAGCCCCAGCATTTT
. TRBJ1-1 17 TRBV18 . CASSPPGQETWGTEAFF TGTGCCAGCTCCCCTCCGGGCCAAGAAACTTGGGGCACTGAAGCTTTCTTT
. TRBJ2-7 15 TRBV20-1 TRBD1 CSATTPGQGSHEQYF TGCAGTGCCACAACCCCGGGACAGGGTTCACACGAGCAGTACTTC
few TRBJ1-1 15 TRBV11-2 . CASSSMGWGTNEAFF TGTGCCAGCAGTTCGATGGGGTGGGGCACCAACGAAGCTTTCTTT
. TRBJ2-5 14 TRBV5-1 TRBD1 CASSFRTGVETQYF TGCGCCAGCAGCTTCCGGACAGGGGTAGAGACCCAGTACTTC
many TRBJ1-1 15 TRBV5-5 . CASSLGARENTEAFF TGTGCCAGCAGCTTGGGCGCCCGGGAGAACACTGAAGCTTTCTTT